A single sample gave rise to the 10 T cell receptor beta chains below, sequenced in a study of T-cell reconstitution after alpha-beta-depleted transplantation in children. Unique molecular identifiers were used in preparing the TCRbeta library. TCRdb analysed the PCR reads with MiXCR anew, one entry per CDR3 protein. This table has roughly 200,000 distinct CDR3 sequences, under 13% appearing once. The sample here was PBMCs, taken before TCRalphabeta/CD19-depleted stem cell transplant. The receptors shown here come from a child in the first two years of life with acute myeloid leukemia, due to receive a stem cell transplant.

The gene calls are TRBV7-9 and TRBJ2-7; D is perhaps TRBD1 (6 bases). Per the germline V gene, CDR1 is SEHNR and CDR2 is FQNEAQ (reference sequence). This CDR3 spans 16 amino acids. Trimming left V 1 base short and J 0 bases short, with 13 bases between. This CDR3 reads CASSLVGTPNSYEQYF. For the CDR3, the DNA is TGTGCCAGCAGCTTAGTTGGGACACCTAACTCCTACGAGCAGTACTTC. The full variable domain, with the rest looked up from reference TRBV7-9 and TRBJ2-7, is DTGVSQNPRHKITKRGQNVTFRCDPISEHNRLYWYRQTLGQGPEFLTYFQNEAQLEKSRLLSDRFSAERPKGSFSTLEIQRTEQGDSAMYLCASSLVGTPNSYEQYFGPGTRLTVT.

The CDR3 DNA is TGTGCCAGCAGCCCCTCCTACTCAGGGGTCGACGAGCAGTACTTC. It specifies CASSPSYSGVDEQYF. The chain employs TRBV11-3 and TRBJ2-7; weak D call: TRBD1 (6 bases). CDR3 length equals 15 residues. Germline CDR1 is SGHNT and CDR2 is YENEEA. Between the trimmed V and J ends, which lost 5 bases and 5 bases, there was a span of 19 bases.

This clonotype was seen repeatedly, ten times or more. The gene calls are TRBV5-1 and TRBJ2-7; D uncertain. Trimming removed 1 base from V and 5 bases from J, with 16 bases in between. CDR1 and CDR2 from the germline V gene are SGHRS and YFSETQ. The CDR3 has 15 residues. CDR3 region: CASSLSPDLKNEQYF. DNA for the CDR3: TGCGCCAGCAGCTTGTCCCCAGACCTTAAGAACGAGCAGTACTTC.

This clonotype was recorded many times. The J gene is TRBJ1-2, the V gene TRBV12-3 or TRBV12-4; D remains ambiguous. This CDR3 contains 14 residues. Trimming took 5 bases from V and 6 from J, leaving 16 bases between them. CDR3 amino acids: CASSIPGMADGYTF. CDR3 in DNA: TGTGCCAGCAGTATCCCCGGGATGGCCGATGGCTACACCTTC.

At least ten counts were recorded for this clonotype. The chain carries TRBV28 and TRBJ1-2; tentatively, D is TRBD1 (5 bases). CDR1 and CDR2 from the germline V gene are MDHEN and SYDVKM. The CDR3 covers 13 residues. V was trimmed by 9 bases and J by 2 bases, leaving 13 bases between them. The CDR3 here is CASTETVNYGYTF. The CDR3, as DNA: TGTGCCAGTACAGAGACAGTAAACTATGGCTACACCTTC.

This clonotype was recorded many times. The chain joins TRBV7-8 to TRBJ1-1; TRBD1 is a possible D gene (6 bases). CDR1 is SGHVS and CDR2 is FQNEAQ in the germline V gene. Trimming cost V 1 base and J 11 bases, with 20 bases left between them. CDR3 length: 15 residues. The CDR3 nucleotides read TGTGCCAGCAGCTTAGGAGGGGGGCAGGGAAAACAGGCTTTCTTT. Protein sequence: CASSLGGGQGKQAFF. The whole variable domain, filled in from reference TRBV7-8 and TRBJ1-1, reads GAGVSQSPRYKVAKRGQDVALRCDPISGHVSLFWYQQALGQGPEFLTYFQNEAQLDKSGLPSDRFFAERPEGSVSTLKIQRTQQEDSAVYLCASSLGGGQGKQAFFGQGTRLTVV.

This clonotype was seen a few times. The chain recombines TRBV5-3 with TRBJ2-6, with a tentative D call TRBD1 (5 bases). TRBV5-3 is designated an ORF whose function remains uncertain. This CDR3 comprises 18 residues. Trimming left V 2 bases short and J 0 bases short, with 15 bases between. The chain's CDR3 is CARSFQGHPYSGANVLTF. In DNA, the CDR3 is TGTGCCAGAAGCTTCCAGGGCCATCCTTACTCTGGGGCCAACGTCCTGACTTTC.

This clonotype appeared many times. This chain uses TRBV20-1 with TRBJ2-3; no clear D gene. From germline, CDR1 is DFQATT and CDR2 SNEGSKA (reference sequence). Trimming shortened V by 2 bases and J by 6 bases, and 3 bases separated the two germline ends. This CDR3 has 10 residues. CDR3 in amino acids: CSARYDTQYF. The CDR3 bases are TGCAGTGCTAGATACGATACGCAGTATTTT.

In this sample, this clonotype turned up many times. CDR3 bases: TGTGCCAGCAGTTCGACAGGGCCCCCCAATGAGCAGTTCTTC. It encodes CASSSTGPPNEQFF. This sequence joins TRBV27 and TRBJ2-1; 7 bases agree with TRBD1. This CDR3 has 14 amino acids. The V segment lost 4 bases and the J segment 6 bases; nucleotides outside the gene matches: 6. Germline loops: CDR1 MNHEY, CDR2 SMNVEV (reference sequence).

Concerning this clonotype: A much larger clone is a single base away; this may be a read error. This rearrangement joins TRBV12-3 or TRBV12-4 to TRBJ2-1; tentatively, D is TRBD1 or TRBD2 (5 bases each). Trimming took 6 bases from V and 2 from J, leaving 17 bases between them. The CDR3 consists of 16 residues. CDR3 bases: TGTGCCAGCAGCATGGCCGGGGCTAAGCCCTACAATGAGCAGTTCTTC. Translation gives CASSMAGAKPYNEQFF.